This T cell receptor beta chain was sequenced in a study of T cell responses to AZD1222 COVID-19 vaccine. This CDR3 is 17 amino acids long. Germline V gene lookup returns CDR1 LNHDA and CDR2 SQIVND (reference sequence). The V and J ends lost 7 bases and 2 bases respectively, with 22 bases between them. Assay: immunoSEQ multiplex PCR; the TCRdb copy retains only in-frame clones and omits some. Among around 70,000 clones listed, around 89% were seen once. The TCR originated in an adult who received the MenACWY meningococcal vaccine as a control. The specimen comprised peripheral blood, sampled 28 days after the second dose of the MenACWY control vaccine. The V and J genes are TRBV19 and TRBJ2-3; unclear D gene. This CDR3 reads CASTVGSRHTFTDTQYF. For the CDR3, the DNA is TGTGCCAGTACCGTGGGTAGCCGACATACCTTCACAGATACGCAGTATTTT.